A single TCR beta chain is shown here with its context. Trimming took off 4 bases at V and 2 bases at J, with 8 bases between the two ends. The CDR3 has 13 residues. The data belong to a study of blood T cell repertoires in COVID-19. The table came from immunoSEQ multiplex PCR; TCRdb's copy has only in-frame clones and leaves some out. The table includes some 120,000 clones, around 85% detected once. Source material: peripheral blood. The clonotype originates from a woman aged 45 to 65 with acute or convalescent COVID-19. The V and J genes are TRBV12-3 or TRBV12-4 and TRBJ1-2; D perhaps matches TRBD1 (5 bases). CDR3 nucleotide sequence: TGTGCCAGCAGTTACAGGTCCAACTATGGCTACACCTTC. It specifies CASSYRSNYGYTF.